This TCR beta chain stems from a study of blood T cell repertoires in COVID-19. Across the whole study: Donors in the United States, Italy and Spain gave samples during acute or convalescent COVID-19. The cDNA or gDNA used as material had been derived from T cells, B-cell-depleted T cells, or PBMCs.

As originally analysed: How many nucleated cells were present was estimated from reference gene primer amplification. Repertoires were generated with immunoSEQ multiplex PCR, while TCRdb's copy carries only in-frame clones and drops some. The V and J calls and clone size are taken from that table; D and trimming were inferred from the DNA. The repertoire holds over 85,000 clones, with approximately 86% as singletons. The receptor was isolated from a woman older than 75 with acute or convalescent COVID-19. Sequenced: peripheral blood.

As DNA, the CDR3 is TGTGCCAGCTCACAGACAGGGGGCCAACAGTTCTTC. Protein product: CASSQTGGQQFF. The chain carries TRBV18 and TRBJ2-1; TRBD1 matches 10 bases. The CDR3 sequence is 12 residues long. With V trimmed by 4 bases and J by 13 bases, 4 bases remained unmatched. Germline CDR1 reads KGHSH; CDR2 reads LQKENI.